Each of the 10 T cell receptor beta chains below was sequenced from the same sample in a study of T cells in Graves' hyperthyroidism and ophthalmopathy (dated by TCRdb to between 2018 and 2021). The method was multiplex PCR. Sequencing used an Illumina HiSeq 2000. TCR beta CDR3 regions were amplified from RNA transcripts. A first-round RT-PCR of the TCR CDR3 used the HTBI primer set with the Qiagen OneStep RT-PCR kit. TCRdb's own reprocessing of the public reads used fastp at Q25 and MiXCR and kept productive beta chains. Records with the same CDR3 protein are collapsed into one entry carrying the most frequent genes and DNA. The sample records around 350,000 distinct CDR3 sequences, 25% of which are singletons. The ten largest clones capture less than 85% of the sample. Sequencing was performed on blood. The origin of the receptors is a man between 50 and 59 years old with Graves' hyperthyroidism.

In this sample, this clonotype turned up a few times. The chain uses TRBV20-1 and TRBJ2-5; D possibly corresponds to TRBD1 (8 bases). CDR1 DFQATT and CDR2 SNEGSKA come from the germline V gene (reference sequence). The CDR3 loop spans 13 amino acids. V was clipped by 4 bases and J by 7 bases, with 16 bases between them. CDR3 nucleotide sequence: TGCAGTGCTATGAACAGGGGGGGGGGGACCCAGTACTTC. It specifies CSAMNRGGGTQYF.

The rearrangement joins TRBV2 to TRBJ1-2; D gene unclear. The germline V gene encodes CDR1 SNHLY and CDR2 FYNNEI. This CDR3 region has 14 residues. Trimming stripped 2 bases from V and 8 bases from J, with 15 bases between. The chain's CDR3 is CASSERGAYGGYTF. DNA of the CDR3: TGTGCCAGCAGTGAACGCGGTGCGTATGGCGGCTACACCTTC.

The gene calls are TRBV7-2 and TRBJ2-5; 9 bases align to TRBD2. The CDR3 covers 15 residues. V shed 6 bases and J 1 base; nucleotides not matched to a gene: 6. The germline CDR1 and CDR2 sequences are SGHTA and FQGNSA. Written as DNA, the CDR3 is TGTGCCAGCAGACCTAGCGGGAAGATCCAAGAGACCCAGTACTTC. Translating it yields CASRPSGKIQETQYF.

In this sample, this clonotype turned up a few times. The rearrangement uses TRBV19 and TRBJ2-7; 12 nucleotides agree with TRBD2. This CDR3 is built from 18 residues. Germline trimming cut 3 bases from V and 3 bases from J; bases unmatched to any gene: 12. Looked up from germline, CDR1 is LNHDA and CDR2 is SQIVND (reference sequence). CDR3 sequence (DNA): TGTGCCAGTAGTATTCCTTCGATCGGACTAGCGGGAAGCTACGAGCAGTACTTC. Encoded protein: CASSIPSIGLAGSYEQYF.

This clonotype was counted between two and nine times. The chain carries TRBV30 and TRBJ2-3; D is unresolved. Germline V gives CDR1 GTSNPN, CDR2 SVGIG (reference sequence). This CDR3 region has 13 residues. V lost 3 bases to trimming and J lost 7 bases, with 14 bases between them. CDR3 sequence: CAWSGPGLHTQYF. CDR3 in DNA: TGTGCCTGGAGCGGGCCCGGCCTTCATACGCAGTATTTT. The complete variable domain, with remaining parts taken from reference TRBV30 and TRBJ2-3, reads SQTIHQWPATLVQPVGSPLSLECTVEGTSNPNLYWYRQAAGRGLQLLFYSVGIGQISSEVPQNLSASRPQDRQFILSSKKLLLSDSGFYLCAWSGPGLHTQYFGPGTRLTVL.

V is TRBV20-1 and J is TRBJ2-2; the D gene could be TRBD1 or TRBD2 (5 bases each). CDR1 is DFQATT and CDR2 is SNEGSKA in the germline V gene (reference sequence). The CDR3 is made up of 14 amino acids. V shed 5 bases and J shed 7 bases, with 17 bases lying between them. The chain's CDR3 is CSALEGTEGGELFF. DNA for the CDR3: TGCAGTGCTCTTGAAGGGACGGAAGGCGGGGAGCTGTTTTTT.

The sample holds one count of this clonotype. The chain uses TRBV6-5 and TRBJ2-2, with TRBD2 matching over 8 bases. V was clipped by 4 bases and J by 4 bases; unmatched bases: 8. Germline CDR1 MNHEY, CDR2 SVGAGI. The CDR3 is 16 amino acids. The CDR3 spells CASSSGAGGVTGELFF. CDR3 nucleotides: TGTGCCAGCAGTTCCGGCGCCGGGGGGGTCACCGGGGAGCTGTTTTTT.

The V and J genes are TRBV20-1 and TRBJ2-3; 8 positions match TRBD1. This CDR3 is 13 amino acids long. Germline CDR1 reads DFQATT; CDR2 reads SNEGSKA (reference sequence). The V and J ends lost 6 bases and 4 bases, in that order; junction bases with no gene match: 6. CDR3 sequence (DNA): TGCAGTGCGCTAGGACAGGGCCCAGATACGCAGTATTTT. This translates into CSALGQGPDTQYF.

This clonotype appeared a few times. J is TRBJ2-7 and V is TRBV27, with TRBD2 matching 9 bases. V shed 5 bases, J shed 0 bases, and the junction held 5 bases outside the gene matches. This CDR3 region has 15 residues. CDR1 and CDR2 from the germline V gene are MNHEY and SMNVEV (reference sequence). CDR3: CASSRSTSGSYEQYF. The CDR3, as DNA: TGTGCCAGCAGTCGATCGACTAGCGGCTCCTACGAGCAGTACTTC.

For the CDR3, the DNA is TGTGCCAGCAGCCCGCGGACAGGGGGCGGGGGATGGGAAGCTTTCTTT. It encodes CASSPRTGGGGWEAFF. The gene calls are TRBV3-1 and TRBJ1-1; 11 bases map to TRBD1. The J segment lost 8 bases and the V segment lost 4 bases, leaving 12 bases of the junction unmatched. Germline CDR1 reads LGHDT; CDR2 reads YNNKEL (reference sequence). This CDR3 region has 16 residues.